This paragraph reports one TCR beta chain. Its antigen is currently not known. No qualities accompany the bases; no much larger clone lies one base away. The data belong to a study of human T cells and chemical hapten exposure (dated by TCRdb to the early 2020s). Background on the whole study: For sensitization, 2% DPC in acetone was applied to an approximately 2 cm by approximately 2 cm area of upper inner arm skin. Patients additionally received weekly therapeutic DPC doses to the scalp throughout the approximately 25-week study period. Patch testing was done on the upper back using Finn chambers containing 0.01% DPC, and results were scored after 6 days according to International Contact Dermatitis Research Group standards. Alopecia areata with under or over 50% scalp involvement, alopecia totalis and alopecia universalis were represented in the patient cohort, which was mostly female. Libraries were pooled for sequencing, and per-sample TCR yields varied mainly because of small differences in library volumes within the pool. Peripheral blood TCR repertoire changes were tracked in vivo in alopecia patients during primary and secondary sensitization to the hapten diphenylcyclopropenone (DPC). Blood samples were taken from patients before sensitization (week 0) and at 2, 6 and about 24 weeks after DPC sensitization. For TCR sequencing, blood came from over 25 alopecia patients at anywhere from one to four time points (pre-sensitization, 2, 6 and 24 weeks). Beyond this particular receptor, the publication reports: DPC sensitization did not change the number of TCRs with a frequency above 1 in 1000, and there was no evidence of changes in global repertoire structure. All patients had alopecia, a presumed autoimmune disease, so their immune response might differ from that of healthy individuals. Patch test score correlated positively with the number of PT1 expanded TCRs, reaching significance at thresholds 8, 16 and 32 but not at 4. After repeated subsampling, changes were observed in the strength of the expansion versus patch-test correlation and in the threshold at which the correlation became significant. Expanded TCRs formed significantly more large CDR3 similarity clusters than pre-sensitization or healthy control sets, consistent with antigen-driven responses.

Receptors were amplified or captured by RACE. For sequencing, a NextSeq 500 was employed. During library preparation, unique molecular identifiers were attached to individual cDNA molecules so that TCRs could be counted in a quantitative, reproducible way. Both TCR alpha and TCR beta chains were sequenced from each blood RNA sample. As for the authors' bioinformatics: A median of about 87,000 TCRs per sample was observed, with a range of about 20,000 to 690,600. The Decombinator software suite was used to annotate the V, J and CDR3 of the TCR reads. For the PS versus PT1 abundance plots, all samples were subsampled to the same number of TCRs (28,000). TCRs were defined as expanded if absent before sensitization and observed at least eight times at the 2-week time point. The public reads were quality trimmed at Q25 with fastp and then assembled into clones with MiXCR by TCRdb, keeping productive beta chains. Each CDR3 protein gets just one entry, which takes the most common genes and DNA from the rows behind it. Here the V and J calls rest on TCRdb's processing, not on the authors' analysis. The sample table holds some 350,000 distinct CDR3 sequences, of which under 8% were seen once. The top ten constitute approximately 8% of the sample.

CDR1 is given as MGHRA and CDR2 as YSYEKL, both from the germline V gene. CDR3 length: 16 amino acids, cysteine to phenylalanine. The sequence is cut down to CDR3 DNA, 48 bases in frame from base 1. Compared with germline, V lacks 0 bases and J lacks 4 bases; bases without a gene match: 8. Reading the label with the study, this specimen's time point is: patch test 1, 2 weeks after DPC sensitization. According to the study, the label for this sample's treatment or condition signals: therapeutic diphenylcyclopropenone sensitization with weekly scalp DPC. Blood at each patch-test visit was drawn before the patch test was applied. Patients were considered eligible if aged 18 to 70, diagnosed with alopecia and deemed suitable for DPC therapy, and patients were excluded if pregnant. Total RNA was extracted from unfractionated whole blood collected in Tempus Blood RNA tubes.

The TCR originated in a woman in her late teens or twenties with alopecia areata. Some clones in this sample may be carry-over from other donors' samples. This chain is built from TRBV4-1 and TRBJ2-5; 7 nucleotides in the junction match TRBD2. The source was whole blood, collected in connection with sensitization to the hapten diphenylcyclopropenone (DPC). The nucleotide sequence is given as TGCGCCAGCAGCCAAGATGCAGGGTCGGGAGGAGAGACCCAGTACTTC. It specifies CASSQDAGSGGETQYF.